This entry is about one T cell receptor beta chain. The antigen is not known. The data belong to a study of PD-1 blockade in classical Hodgkin lymphoma. Study results and limitations: Exclusion was applied to patients who started nivolumab under 1 year after ASCT. Although disease activity or prior therapy may be involved, causes of the repertoire differences remain undefined. Newly diagnosed patients had diversity similar to the baseline diversity of complete responders.

Unmatched junction bases numbered 12, after V lost 0 bases and J lost 2 bases. Germline V gives CDR1 SQVTM, CDR2 ANQGSEA. The CDR3 loop spans 18 amino acids. Noted time point: cycle 4 day 1 (C4D1), after around six weeks of nivolumab. Patients all relapsed after autologous stem cell transplantation, and there was variation in brentuximab vedotin exposure. CD8+ T cells were isolated from thawed PBMCs by magnetic negative selection. Only in-frame clones appear in the TCRdb table, and some are missing; sequencing was by immunoSEQ multiplex PCR. The table has more than 12,000 clones, around 86% seen once; the top ten hold 15% to 20%.

The sequence was obtained from a human donor with classical Hodgkin lymphoma. The V and J genes are TRBV29-1 and TRBJ2-3; 9 nucleotides match TRBD2. The sequencing used CD8+ T cells from blood, collected before the fourth cycle of nivolumab. CDR3 loop: CSVEDLFPGLAYTDTQYF. The CDR3 DNA follows: TGCAGCGTTGAAGATCTCTTCCCGGGACTAGCCTACACAGATACGCAGTATTTT.